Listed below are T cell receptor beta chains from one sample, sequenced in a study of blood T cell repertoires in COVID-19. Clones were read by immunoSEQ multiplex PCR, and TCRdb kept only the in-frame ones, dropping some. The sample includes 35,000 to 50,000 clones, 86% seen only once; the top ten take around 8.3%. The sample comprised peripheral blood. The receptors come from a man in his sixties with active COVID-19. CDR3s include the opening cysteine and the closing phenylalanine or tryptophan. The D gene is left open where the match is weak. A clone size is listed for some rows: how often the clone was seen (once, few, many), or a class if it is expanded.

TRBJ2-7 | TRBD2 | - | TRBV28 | CASSPPSGSSYEQYF | TGTGCCAGCAGTCCCCCTAGCGGTAGCTCCTACGAGCAGTACTTC
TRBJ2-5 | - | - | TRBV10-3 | CAISEVKGEETQYF | TGTGCCATCAGTGAGGTTAAGGGGGAAGAGACCCAGTACTTC
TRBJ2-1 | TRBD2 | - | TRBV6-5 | CASIPAGVYNEQFF | TGTGCCAGCATCCCGGCGGGAGTCTACAATGAGCAGTTCTTC
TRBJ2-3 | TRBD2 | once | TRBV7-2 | CASSLGGYRRSTDTQYF | TGTGCCAGCAGCTTGGGGGGGTACCGGAGAAGCACAGATACGCAGTATTTT
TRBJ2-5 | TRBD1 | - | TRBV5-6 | CASSLAGEGGQGAETQYF | TGTGCCAGCAGCTTGGCCGGAGAAGGGGGACAGGGGGCAGAGACCCAGTACTTC
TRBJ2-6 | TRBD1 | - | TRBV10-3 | CAISPGTGVSSGANVLTF | TGTGCCATCAGCCCCGGGACAGGGGTTAGCTCTGGGGCCAACGTCCTGACTTTC
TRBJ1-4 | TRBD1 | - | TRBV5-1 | CASSAQGAQEKLFF | TGCGCCAGCAGCGCACAGGGGGCGCAGGAAAAACTGTTTTTT
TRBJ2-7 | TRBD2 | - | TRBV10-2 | CASTGGVYEQYF | TGCGCCAGCACGGGGGGAGTCTACGAGCAGTACTTC
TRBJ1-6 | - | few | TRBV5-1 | CASSLASVRVGVSPLHF | TGCGCCAGCAGCTTGGCCAGCGTCAGGGTTGGAGTCTCACCCCTCCACTTT
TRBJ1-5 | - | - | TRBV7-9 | CASTQGGESNQPQHF | TGTGCCAGCACCCAGGGCGGGGAGAGCAATCAGCCCCAGCATTTT
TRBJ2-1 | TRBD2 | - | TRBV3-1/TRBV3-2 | CASSEGTSGFNEQFF | TGTGCCAGCAGCGAGGGGACTAGCGGGTTCAATGAGCAGTTCTTC
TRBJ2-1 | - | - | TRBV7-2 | CASSFQGFLTNEQFF | TGTGCCAGCAGCTTCCAGGGGTTTTTGACGAATGAGCAGTTCTTC
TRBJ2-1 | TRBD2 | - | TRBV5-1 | CASSTGLGGSNEQFF | TGCGCCAGCAGCACCGGACTAGGCGGGTCCAATGAGCAGTTCTTC
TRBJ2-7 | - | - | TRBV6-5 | CASSYSRNSYEQYF | TGTGCCAGCAGTTACTCGCGTAACTCCTACGAGCAGTACTTC
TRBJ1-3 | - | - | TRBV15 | CATSRVGFSSGNTIYF | TGTGCCACCAGCAGAGTCGGGTTCTCCTCTGGAAACACCATATATTTT
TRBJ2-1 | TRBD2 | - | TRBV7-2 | CASSLAGGTSVFAYNEQFF | TGTGCCAGCAGCTTAGCGGGGGGGACTAGCGTTTTCGCCTACAATGAGCAGTTCTTC